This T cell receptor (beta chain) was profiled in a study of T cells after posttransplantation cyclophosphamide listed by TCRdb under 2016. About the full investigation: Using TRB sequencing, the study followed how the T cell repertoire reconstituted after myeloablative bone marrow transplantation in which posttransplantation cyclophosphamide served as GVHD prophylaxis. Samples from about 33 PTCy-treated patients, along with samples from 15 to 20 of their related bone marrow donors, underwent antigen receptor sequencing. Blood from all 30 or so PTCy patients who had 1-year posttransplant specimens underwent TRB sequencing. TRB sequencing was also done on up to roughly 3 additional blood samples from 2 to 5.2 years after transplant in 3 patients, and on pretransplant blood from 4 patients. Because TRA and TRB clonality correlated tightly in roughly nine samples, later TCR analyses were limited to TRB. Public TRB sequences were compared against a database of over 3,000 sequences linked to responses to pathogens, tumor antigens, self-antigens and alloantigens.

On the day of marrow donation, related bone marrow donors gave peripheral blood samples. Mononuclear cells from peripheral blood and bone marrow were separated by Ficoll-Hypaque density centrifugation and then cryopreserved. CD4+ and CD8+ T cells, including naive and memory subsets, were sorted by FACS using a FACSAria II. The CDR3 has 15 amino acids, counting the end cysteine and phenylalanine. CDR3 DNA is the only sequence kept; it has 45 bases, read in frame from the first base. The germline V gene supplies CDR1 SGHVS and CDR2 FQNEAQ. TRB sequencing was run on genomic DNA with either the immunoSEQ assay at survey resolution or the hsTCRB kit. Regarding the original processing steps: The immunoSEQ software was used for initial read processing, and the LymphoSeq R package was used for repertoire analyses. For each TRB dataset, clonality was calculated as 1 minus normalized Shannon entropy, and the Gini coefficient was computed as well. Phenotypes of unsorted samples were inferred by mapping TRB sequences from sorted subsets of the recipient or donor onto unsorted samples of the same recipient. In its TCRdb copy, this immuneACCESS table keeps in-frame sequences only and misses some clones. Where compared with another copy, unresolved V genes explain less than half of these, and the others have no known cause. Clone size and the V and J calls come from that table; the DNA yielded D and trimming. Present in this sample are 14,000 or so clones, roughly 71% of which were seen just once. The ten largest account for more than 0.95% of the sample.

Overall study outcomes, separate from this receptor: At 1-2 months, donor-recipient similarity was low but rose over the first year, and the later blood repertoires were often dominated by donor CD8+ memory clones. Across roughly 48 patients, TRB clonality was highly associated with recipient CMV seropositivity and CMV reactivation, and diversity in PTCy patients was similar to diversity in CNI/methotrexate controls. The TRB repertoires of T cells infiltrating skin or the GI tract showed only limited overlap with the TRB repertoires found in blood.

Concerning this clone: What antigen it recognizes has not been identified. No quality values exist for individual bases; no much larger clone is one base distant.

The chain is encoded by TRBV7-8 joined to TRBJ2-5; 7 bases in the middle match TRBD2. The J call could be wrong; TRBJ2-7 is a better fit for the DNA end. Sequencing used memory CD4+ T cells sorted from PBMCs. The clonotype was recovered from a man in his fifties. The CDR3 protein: CASRWTSAGVGEQYF. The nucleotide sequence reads TGTGCCAGCAGATGGACCTCTGCGGGAGTCGGCGAGCAGTACTTC.